The 5 T cell receptor beta chains given below trace back to one sample, sequenced in a study of CD8 T cells in ankylosing spondylitis. TCRdb recomputed calls from the 5' RACE reads with MiXCR, one row per CDR3 protein. This sample has some 130,000 distinct CDR3 sequences, with approximately 14% found just once. Sequenced input: blood, either unsorted or a sorted T cell fraction (not recorded which). Receptor source: a female donor with ankylosing spondylitis or in good health (not recorded which).

This clonotype was detected ten times or more. The chain combines TRBV12-3 or TRBV12-4 with TRBJ1-1, with 8 bases that match TRBD1. Unmatched junction bases numbered 8, after V lost 5 bases and J lost 3 bases. The CDR3 totals 15 residues. The CDR3 nucleotides read TGTGCCAGCAGTCCCGGACAGGGCTGGGACACTGAAGCTTTCTTT. It encodes CASSPGQGWDTEAFF.

This clonotype showed up many times. V is TRBV4-2 and J is TRBJ2-2; possible D gene TRBD2, 5 bases. Germline V lookup: CDR1 LGHNA, CDR2 YNFKEQ. V dropped 0 bases and J dropped 4 bases, with 15 bases sitting between them. This CDR3 contains 17 residues. The CDR3 DNA is TGTGCCAGCAGCCAAGATCGAAGCCAGCGGTTCACCGGGGAGCTGTTTTTT. Its protein product is CASSQDRSQRFTGELFF.

The chain recombines TRBV4-1 with TRBJ2-5, with 13 bases lining up with TRBD2. V trimming: 4 bases; J trimming: 5 bases; junction bases outside the gene matches: 7. The CDR3 spans 16 residues. The germline V gene has CDR1 MGHRA and CDR2 YSYEKL. CDR3 DNA sequence: TGCGCCAGCAGCCGAAAACTAGCGGGAGGGGGTGAGACCCAGTACTTC. Translating gives CASSRKLAGGGETQYF.

This clonotype occurred a few times. The chain is built from TRBV12-3 or TRBV12-4 and TRBJ2-6; D might be TRBD1 or TRBD2, each matching 5 bases. The CDR3 consists of 15 residues. Trimming cost V 6 bases and J 0 bases, with 9 bases left between them. CDR3 in amino acids: CASRGTASGANVLTF. The CDR3, as DNA: TGTGCCAGCAGGGGGACCGCCTCTGGGGCCAACGTCCTGACTTTC.

The chain joins TRBV6-2 or TRBV6-3 to TRBJ1-5; no clear D gene. The germline gives CDR1 MNHEY, CDR2 SVGEGT. The CDR3 covers 17 residues. Deletions cut 0 bases from V and 2 bases from J, with 14 bases between. The CDR3 reads CASSYSLLQKGNQPQHF. CDR3 coding DNA: TGTGCCAGCAGTTACTCGTTGCTACAGAAGGGCAATCAGCCCCAGCATTTT.